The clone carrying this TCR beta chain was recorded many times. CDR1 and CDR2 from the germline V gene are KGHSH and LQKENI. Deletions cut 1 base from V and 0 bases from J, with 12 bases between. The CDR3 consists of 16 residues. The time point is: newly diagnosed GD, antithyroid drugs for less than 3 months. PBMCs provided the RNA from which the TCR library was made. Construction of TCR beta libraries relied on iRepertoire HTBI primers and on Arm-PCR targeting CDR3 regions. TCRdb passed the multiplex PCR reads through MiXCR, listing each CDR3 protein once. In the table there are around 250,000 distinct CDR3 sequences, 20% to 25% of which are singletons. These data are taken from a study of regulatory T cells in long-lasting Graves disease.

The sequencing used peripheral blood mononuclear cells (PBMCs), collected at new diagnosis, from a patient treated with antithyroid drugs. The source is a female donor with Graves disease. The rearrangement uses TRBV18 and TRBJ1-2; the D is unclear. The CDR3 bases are TGTGCCAGCTCACCACGGACCGAAAGTCCTAACTATGGCTACACCTTC. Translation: CASSPRTESPNYGYTF.